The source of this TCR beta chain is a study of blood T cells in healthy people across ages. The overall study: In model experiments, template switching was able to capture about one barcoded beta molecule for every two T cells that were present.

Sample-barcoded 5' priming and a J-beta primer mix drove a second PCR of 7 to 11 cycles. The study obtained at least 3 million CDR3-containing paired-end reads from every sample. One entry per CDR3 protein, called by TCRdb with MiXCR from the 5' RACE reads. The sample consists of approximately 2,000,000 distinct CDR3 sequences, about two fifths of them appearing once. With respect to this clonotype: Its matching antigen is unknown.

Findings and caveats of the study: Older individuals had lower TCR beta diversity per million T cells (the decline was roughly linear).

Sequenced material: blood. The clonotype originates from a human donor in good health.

The DNA of the CDR3 is TGTGCCAGCACCGGACAGGCTTTGGGGATTTCACCCCTCCACTTT. Translated: CASTGQALGISPLHF. V gene TRBV6-6 combines with J gene TRBJ1-6, with 7 bases lining up with TRBD1. V shed 7 bases, J shed 9 bases, and the junction held 12 bases outside the gene matches. Germline values: CDR1 MNHNY, CDR2 SVGAGI (reference sequence). The CDR3 length is 15 residues.